The clone carrying this T cell receptor beta chain has just a few counts. Its specificity is unknown. This record comes from a study of response to subunit inactivated influenza vaccine. MiXCR, run by TCRdb on the RT-PCR reads, gives a single entry per CDR3 protein. Among approximately 480,000 distinct CDR3 sequences listed, about a tenth were seen once. Study-level findings and limits: Authors suggested few new T cells are recruited by each seasonal influenza vaccination.

Between the trimmed V and J ends, which lost 1 base and 2 bases, there was a span of 6 bases. The CDR3 is 13 residues long. Germline values: CDR1 DFQATT, CDR2 SNEGSKA (reference sequence). The chain carries TRBV20-1 and TRBJ2-4; D unresolved. The sequencing used PBMCs from blood, collected about 6 weeks after vaccination. The origin of this receptor is a man in his forties or fifties who received an inactivated influenza vaccine. CDR3 in amino acids: CSARVGSKNIQYF. The CDR3 bases are TGCAGTGCTAGAGTCGGGTCCAAAAACATTCAGTACTTC.